The 9 T cell receptor delta chains below all came from one sample that was sequenced in a study of gamma delta lymphoproliferative disorders and STAT genes. Sequencing used genomic DNA taken from PBMCs of patients and controls. TCRdb re-called clones from the multiplex PCR reads using CATT. The sample includes over a thousand delta-chain clones, about 1.8% seen only once; the top ten take roughly three fifths. Sequencing was performed on blood. These TCRs come from a human donor in good health.

The CDR3 DNA is TGTGCCTGTGACACCGTGGGATACGGGAACACCGATAAACTCATCTTT. Translating gives CACDTVGYGNTDKLIF. The chain recombines TRDV2 with TRDJ1, with 8 bases lining up with TRDD3. TCRdb lists no J gene, so it was determined here by aligning the DNA to germline. V shed 0 bases, J shed 0 bases, and the junction held 5 bases outside the gene matches. The CDR3 extends over 16 amino acids. Per germline, CDR1 GEAIGNYY and CDR2 EKD.

Turning to this clone: A far larger clone is only one base removed, so a read error is likely. Other nucleotide sequences in the sample specify the same CDR3. In nucleotides, the CDR3 is TGTGCTCTTGGGGTTCTAAGGTTCCTGACTTATAGGTACACCGATAAACTCATCTTT. As protein: CALGVLRFLTYRYTDKLIF. The V gene is TRDV1, the J gene TRDJ1; TRDD2 might be the D (5 bases). CDR1 is TSWWSYY and CDR2 is QGS in the germline V gene. V dropped 4 bases and J dropped 0 bases, with 24 bases sitting between them. This CDR3 spans 19 amino acids.

A word on this clone: The protein that TCRdb holds for this DNA derives from a much larger clone and differs from the translated DNA at residue 7, which likely indicates a read error; the protein shown here is translated from the DNA. The rearrangement links TRDV3 to TRDJ1; D remains unclear. The germline V gene encodes CDR1 TVYSNPD and CDR2 GDNSRS (reference sequence). The CDR3 totals 18 residues. The V end was cut by 2 bases, the J end by 0 bases, with 25 bases between. The CDR3 sequence is CAFPVTHSWFGNTDKLIF. The CDR3 DNA follows: TGTGCCTTTCCCGTAACCCATTCTTGGTTTGGGAACACCGATAAACTCATCTTT.

This clone was counted only a few times. A far larger clone is just one base off, so this is likely a read error. This sample also contains other DNA sequences that code for the same CDR3. The V call is TRDV2, the J call TRDJ1, with 7 bases matching TRDD3. The germline V gene has CDR1 GEAIGNYY and CDR2 EKD. The CDR3 is 17 residues long. The junction had 12 bases not matched to a gene; V was cut back by 3 bases and J by 0 bases. CDR3 bases: TGTGCCTGTGACCCTGTTTCGGGGGGATCTTACACCGATAAACTCATCTTT. Encoded protein: CACDPVSGGSYTDKLIF.

This clone appeared many times. The translation of this DNA and the TCRdb protein of a much larger clone differ at residue 5, probably owing to a read error; the protein shown here is translated from the DNA. The genes are TRDV1 and TRDJ1; 7 bases are shared with TRDD2. J lost 3 bases, V lost 2 bases, and 12 bases had no gene match. The CDR3 extends over 17 amino acids. Germline loops: CDR1 TSWWSYY, CDR2 QGS. The CDR3 DNA reads TGTGCTCTTGGGGAAACCTTCCTCCGTTGGGGCGCCGATAAACTCATCTTT. Amino acids: CALGETFLRWGADKLIF.

This clone was seen more than once but under ten times. TCRdb assigns this DNA the protein of a much larger clone, which departs from its translation at residue 13; this likely reflects a read error, and the protein shown comes from translating the DNA. The chain links TRDV3 to TRDJ1; D remains unclear. Germline-derived CDR1 and CDR2 are TVYSNPD and GDNSRS (reference sequence). This CDR3 region has 18 residues. The ends were cut back, 2 bases at V and 4 bases at J, with 29 bases in the middle. The CDR3: CAFPVTYSWFGNIDKLIF. The CDR3 region has the DNA TGTGCCTTTCCCGTAACCTATTCTTGGTTTGGAAACATCGATAAACTCATCTTT.

Comment on this clone: The TCRdb record carries a much larger clone's protein, which differs from this DNA's translation at residue 13; a read error is the likely cause, and the protein listed here is the DNA translation. The chain is built from TRDV2 and TRDJ1, with D perhaps matching TRDD3 (6 bases). The CDR3 contains 17 residues. CDR1 and CDR2 (germline): GEAIGNYY, EKD. CDR3 protein: CACDDMGGGPHTEKLIF. The CDR3 nucleotides read TGTGCCTGTGACGACATGGGTGGGGGTCCCCACACCGAAAAACTCATCTTT.

About this clone itself: TCRdb assigns this DNA the protein of a much larger clone, which departs from its translation at residue 15; this likely reflects a read error, and the protein shown comes from translating the DNA. This chain uses TRDV2 with TRDJ1; D call uncertain. This CDR3 contains 17 residues. Germline CDR1 is GEAIGNYY and CDR2 is EKD. Here the CDR3 reads CACDTVGTESNTDKPIF. CDR3 DNA sequence: TGTGCCTGTGACACCGTAGGGACCGAATCCAACACCGATAAACCCATCTTT.

Comment on this clone: The protein that TCRdb holds for this DNA derives from a much larger clone and differs from the translated DNA at residue 13, which likely indicates a read error; the protein shown here is translated from the DNA. The J gene is TRDJ1, the V gene TRDV2, with D possibly matching TRDD3 (6 bases). The CDR3 consists of 17 residues. Germline V CDR1 and CDR2: GEAIGNYY, EKD. CDR3 nucleotide sequence: TGTGCCTGTGACACCGTCGGGGGACCCGGGGGCACCGGTAAACTCATCTTT. It yields the protein CACDTVGGPGGTGKLIF.